The 19 T cell receptor beta chains below all came from one sample that was sequenced in a study of human T cells and chemical hapten exposure. TCRdb ran MiXCR on the RACE reads and lists one entry per CDR3 protein. The repertoire consists of roughly 71,000 distinct CDR3 sequences, with 11% occurring once and the leading ten covering roughly 1.5%. Time point in this sample: patch test 3, about 24 weeks after DPC sensitization. The treatment is: therapeutic diphenylcyclopropenone sensitization with weekly scalp DPC. The material was whole blood, obtained in connection with sensitization to the hapten diphenylcyclopropenone (DPC). All receptors come from a woman aged 45-65 years with alopecia areata. Some clones in this sample may be carry-over from other donors' samples.

For this clonotype: A much larger clone lies one base from this, so it may be a read error. The chain has TRBV28 and TRBJ2-3, with D possibly matching TRBD2 (5 bases). The CDR3 sequence is 15 residues long. CDR1 and CDR2 (germline): MDHEN, SYDVKM. The ends were cut back, 2 bases at V and 6 bases at J, with 15 bases in the middle. The CDR3 here is CASSLPRVKGDTQYF. CDR3 coding DNA: TGTGCCAGCAGTTTACCGCGGGTGAAGGGTGATACGCAGTATTTT.

The chain links TRBV6-6 to TRBJ2-1; possible D gene TRBD1, 7 bases. Germline CDR1 is MNHNY and CDR2 is SVGAGI (reference sequence). This CDR3 is built from 15 residues. Trimming removed 8 bases from V and 5 bases from J, with 19 bases in between. The CDR3 DNA reads TGTGCCAGCCGGGAGACAGGGATCCAAAACAATGAGCAGTTCTTC. It is translated as CASRETGIQNNEQFF.

This clonotype appeared many times. This chain connects TRBV12-3 or TRBV12-4 to TRBJ1-5; D is uncertain. The germline V and J ends were trimmed by 1 base and 6 bases, with 4 bases remaining between them. The CDR3 runs to 12 residues. The CDR3 DNA reads TGTGCCAGCAGTTTAGGGATTCAGCCCCAGCATTTT. Amino acid sequence: CASSLGIQPQHF.

This clonotype was counted many times. The chain's CDR3 is CSVGSYEQYF. The CDR3 region has the DNA TGCAGCGTGGGAAGCTACGAGCAGTACTTC. This chain joins TRBV29-1 and TRBJ2-7, with D unclear. This CDR3 is built from 10 residues. Germline V gene data show CDR1 as SQVTM and CDR2 as ANQGSEA. V was pared by 6 bases and J by 3 bases, with 6 bases between.

This clonotype was found many times. J is TRBJ1-2 and V is TRBV2; D may be TRBD1 (6 bases). V lost 4 bases to trimming and J lost 8 bases, with 14 bases between them. Germline V gene data show CDR1 as SNHLY and CDR2 as FYNNEI. CDR3 length: 13 amino acids. Written as DNA, the CDR3 is TGTGCCAGCAGTGGGGACACCTTCGGGGGCTACACCTTC. Protein product: CASSGDTFGGYTF.

This clonotype was observed at least ten times. The chain has TRBV5-1 and TRBJ2-1; 8 nucleotides match TRBD2. Trimming removed 4 bases from V and 1 base from J; junction bases left unmatched: 10. Per the germline V gene, CDR1 is SGHRS and CDR2 is YFSETQ. The CDR3 has 17 amino acids. The CDR3 DNA is TGCGCCAGCAGCCGCGCCGAAACTAGCGGTTCCTACAATGAGCAGTTCTTC. It yields the protein CASSRAETSGSYNEQFF.

This clonotype has at least ten counts. The chain combines TRBV27 with TRBJ1-1; TRBD1 might be the D (6 bases). The CDR3 totals 16 residues. Per germline, CDR1 MNHEY and CDR2 SMNVEV (reference sequence). V lost 0 bases and J lost 6, with 17 bases in between. The CDR3 DNA reads TGTGCCAGCAGTTTATCGGGACACCGGGGGACCGCTGAAGCTTTCTTT. Amino acid sequence: CASSLSGHRGTAEAFF.

The chain couples TRBV6-5 to TRBJ2-4; D ambiguous. The CDR3 has 16 residues. The germline CDR1 and CDR2 sequences are MNHEY and SVGAGI. The V gene lost 2 bases and the J gene lost 1 base, with 12 bases spanning the gap. CDR3: CASSYGAAGAKNIQYF. In DNA, the CDR3 is TGTGCCAGCAGTTACGGTGCCGCTGGGGCCAAAAACATTCAGTACTTC.

In its sample, this clonotype was seen a few times. The genes are TRBV28 and TRBJ1-6, with D uncertain. The V and J ends lost 2 bases and 3 bases respectively, with 8 bases between them. Germline assignment: CDR1 MDHEN and CDR2 SYDVKM. The CDR3 runs to 15 residues. The CDR3 spells CASSLVGLYNSPLHF. The CDR3 coding sequence is TGTGCCAGCAGTTTAGTAGGCCTCTATAATTCACCCCTCCACTTT. Filled out from reference TRBV28 and TRBJ1-6, the complete variable domain reads DVKVTQSSRYLVKRTGEKVFLECVQDMDHENMFWYRQDPGLGLRLIYFSYDVKMKEKGDIPEGYSVSREKKERFSLILESASTNQTSMYLCASSLVGLYNSPLHFGNGTRLTVT.

The chain joins TRBV2 to TRBJ2-3, with 8 bases fitting TRBD1. CDR1 is SNHLY, CDR2 FYNNEI, per germline. Losses at the gene ends were 7 bases for V and 9 bases for J; bases not matched to a gene: 6. This CDR3 spans 12 amino acids. CDR3 in amino acids: CASTDRGATQYF. CDR3 nucleotide sequence: TGTGCCAGCACCGACAGGGGCGCCACGCAGTATTTT.

This clonotype has more than one count but fewer than ten. This chain connects TRBV10-3 to TRBJ1-1; no clear D gene. Germline V gene lookup returns CDR1 ENHRY and CDR2 SYGVKD. This CDR3 is 15 amino acids long. V lost 6 bases to trimming and J lost 2 bases, with 16 bases between them. The CDR3 loop reads CAIRDLGTTNTEAFF. For the CDR3, the DNA is TGTGCCATCAGGGATTTGGGAACTACCAACACTGAAGCTTTCTTT.

This clonotype was seen at least ten times. The chain has TRBV4-3 and TRBJ1-2; 9 nucleotides agree with TRBD1. Germline V lookup: CDR1 LGHNA, CDR2 YSLEER. V lost 0 bases, J lost 3 bases, and 8 bases stayed unmatched. This CDR3 is 17 amino acids long. CDR3 in amino acids: CASSQDNLWTGDYGYTF. The CDR3 DNA follows: TGCGCCAGCAGCCAAGATAATTTATGGACAGGGGACTATGGCTACACCTTC.

This clonotype was seen ten or more times. The V gene is TRBV7-2, the J gene TRBJ1-2; no reliable D call. This CDR3 comprises 14 residues. Germline CDR1 SGHTA, CDR2 FQGNSA. V dropped 4 bases and J dropped 2 bases, with 11 bases sitting between them. CDR3 nucleotides: TGTGCCAGCAGCTCCCGGAGAGCAAACTATGGCTACACCTTC. Protein sequence: CASSSRRANYGYTF.

In this sample, this clonotype turned up a few times. The chain couples TRBV7-9 to TRBJ1-5; TRBD1 matches at 7 bases. The CDR3 totals 15 residues. Germline values: CDR1 SEHNR, CDR2 FQNEAQ (reference sequence). Trimming took 4 bases from V and 0 from J; bases not matched to a gene: 3. The CDR3 DNA is TGTGCCAGCAGCTCTGACAGGGATAGCAATCAGCCCCAGCATTTT. Translated: CASSSDRDSNQPQHF.

This chain connects TRBV12-3 or TRBV12-4 to TRBJ2-5; no clear D. CDR3 size: 12 residues. Trimming took off 5 bases at V and 1 base at J, with 5 bases between the two ends. CDR3 region: CASSVTQETQYF. The CDR3 coding sequence is TGTGCCAGCAGTGTCACCCAAGAGACCCAGTACTTC.

This clonotype has more than one count but fewer than ten. The V call is TRBV29-1, the J call TRBJ1-2, with 9 bases aligning to TRBD1. The CDR3 spans 14 residues. CDR1 and CDR2 from the germline V gene are SQVTM and ANQGSEA. V trimming: 7 bases; J trimming: 6 bases; junction bases outside the gene matches: 12. The CDR3 nucleotides are TGCAGCGGCGGGACAGGGTTGAGCGGCGATGGCTACACCTTC. Translating it yields CSGGTGLSGDGYTF.

This clonotype was observed many times. J is TRBJ2-2 and V is TRBV6-1; D gene ambiguous. Germline lookup yields CDR1 MNHNS and CDR2 SASEGT. V was cut by 6 bases and J by 7 bases, with 9 bases left in between. The CDR3 has 12 residues. Here the CDR3 DNA reads TGTGCCAGCAGCCAACTGGTCGGGGAGCTGTTTTTT. It codes for CASSQLVGELFF.

The sample holds many counts of this clonotype. CDR3 in DNA: TGTGCCAGTAAAGACAGGGAAGCTGGGGAGCTGTTTTTT. It translates to CASKDREAGELFF. This sequence joins TRBV19 and TRBJ2-2, with 7 positions matching TRBD1. CDR3 length: 13 amino acids. The V gene's germline CDR1 is LNHDA and CDR2 SQIVND (reference sequence). J lost 8 bases, V lost 7 bases, and 7 bases had no gene match.

The rearrangement joins TRBV3-1 to TRBJ1-5, with 7 bases that match TRBD1. Germline CDR1 is LGHDT and CDR2 is YNNKEL (reference sequence). Trimming took 4 bases from V and 3 from J; bases not matched to a gene: 6. The length of the CDR3 is 15 residues. This CDR3 is CASSRGTGVNQPQHF. CDR3 sequence (DNA): TGTGCCAGCAGCCGGGGAACAGGGGTCAATCAGCCCCAGCATTTT.